The 30 T cell receptor beta chains in this list originate from one sample, sequenced in a study of blood T cell repertoires in COVID-19. Libraries were prepared by immunoSEQ multiplex PCR; TCRdb keeps only in-frame clonotypes and omits some of them. The sample carries around 39,000 clones, 80% recorded once. What was sequenced was peripheral blood. The source is a woman in her 70s with acute or convalescent COVID-19.

The chain couples TRBV5-4 to TRBJ2-3; 11 positions agree with TRBD2. The trim removed 1 base at V and 3 bases at J, leaving 1 base unmatched. Germline V gene sequence: CDR1 SGHNT, CDR2 YYREEE (reference sequence). The CDR3 covers 15 residues. CDR3 DNA sequence: TGTGCCAGCAGCTTGCGACTAGCGGGAACAGATACGCAGTATTTT. This codes for CASSLRLAGTDTQYF.

The chain carries TRBV4-1 and TRBJ1-1; possibly TRBD1 for D (5 bases). The CDR3 is made up of 15 amino acids. Germline V gene lookup returns CDR1 MGHRA and CDR2 YSYEKL. The V gene lost 3 bases and the J gene lost 1 base, with 12 bases spanning the gap. In nucleotides, the CDR3 is TGCGCCAGCAGCCAGATTGTCACAGGGAACACTGAAGCTTTCTTT. Amino acid sequence: CASSQIVTGNTEAFF.

This sequence joins TRBV29-1 and TRBJ1-2; D gene unclear. From germline, CDR1 is SQVTM and CDR2 ANQGSEA. Deletions cut 1 base from V and 8 bases from J, with 11 bases between. The length of the CDR3 is 12 residues. Written as DNA, the CDR3 is TGCAGCGTTGAAGGAGGGAAGCTAGGCTACACCTTC. Translated, it gives CSVEGGKLGYTF.

The rearrangement links TRBV5-1 to TRBJ2-1; TRBD2 aligns across 7 bases. CDR1 and CDR2 (germline): SGHRS, YFSETQ. J gave up 5 bases and V 3 bases, and 5 bases lay outside the gene matches. The CDR3 contains 14 residues. This CDR3 reads CASSSGLLDNEQFF. CDR3 coding DNA: TGCGCCAGCAGCTCGGGACTATTAGACAATGAGCAGTTCTTC.

CDR3 loop: CATSGAGGGNEGETQYF. The CDR3 coding sequence is TGTGCCACCAGTGGGGCAGGAGGCGGGAACGAGGGGGAGACCCAGTACTTC. The chain links TRBV24-1 to TRBJ2-5, with D possibly TRBD2 on 6 matching bases. The CDR3 sequence is 17 residues long. The germline gives CDR1 KGHDR, CDR2 SFDVKD. V was clipped by 5 bases and J by 5 bases, with 23 bases between them.

This chain uses TRBV5-1 with TRBJ1-1, with D hard to call. The CDR3 contains 13 residues. CDR1 and CDR2 from the germline V gene are SGHRS and YFSETQ. V gave up 7 bases and J gave up 0 bases, with 10 bases separating them. The CDR3 region has the DNA TGCGCCAGCGGCAGTCAGTTGAACACTGAAGCTTTCTTT. This encodes CASGSQLNTEAFF.

This chain connects TRBV5-6 to TRBJ1-2; D unclear. Trimming left V 0 bases short and J 2 bases short, with 5 bases between. From germline, CDR1 is SGHDT and CDR2 YYEEEE. The CDR3 is made up of 13 amino acids. In DNA form, the CDR3 reads TGTGCCAGCAGCTTGGGGCGGAACTATGGCTACACCTTC. Translation gives CASSLGRNYGYTF.

V gene TRBV4-1 combines with J gene TRBJ2-7, with 9 bases fitting TRBD1. CDR1 is MGHRA, CDR2 YSYEKL, per germline. The CDR3 spans 16 residues. V lost 1 base to trimming and J lost 4 bases; unmatched junction nucleotides: 8. The CDR3 protein is CASSQGGAQGAYEQYF. CDR3 DNA sequence: TGCGCCAGCAGCCAAGGGGGGGCACAGGGGGCTTACGAGCAGTACTTC.

The table lists this clone with a count of one. CDR3 loop: CASSPGLAGVTGELFF. The DNA of the CDR3 is TGTGCCAGCAGTCCGGGACTAGCGGGAGTTACCGGGGAGCTGTTTTTT. This chain connects TRBV6-2 or TRBV6-3 to TRBJ2-2; 14 nucleotides match TRBD2. The length of the CDR3 is 16 residues. With 5 bases clipped from V and 5 bases from J, the junction kept 4 bases outside the gene matches. Germline CDR1 MNHEY, CDR2 SVGEGT.

As for this clone: The sample has other DNA sequences that encode this CDR3 too. The chain has TRBV13 and TRBJ2-7; D might be TRBD2 (5 bases). Per the germline V gene, CDR1 is PRHDT and CDR2 is FYEKMQ (reference sequence). This CDR3 has 16 amino acids. V was trimmed by 2 bases and J by 7 bases, leaving 21 bases between them. DNA for the CDR3: TGTGCCAGCAGCTTAACCGGGGTAGGTTTTCACTATGAGCAGTACTTC. Amino acid sequence: CASSLTGVGFHYEQYF.

This chain joins TRBV18 and TRBJ2-5, with 8 bases identical to TRBD2. Germline CDR1 and CDR2: KGHSH and LQKENI. Trimming cost V 0 bases and J 4 bases; bases outside gene matches: 16. The CDR3 consists of 19 residues. CDR3 protein: CASSPPRVSGSGIGETQYF. CDR3 nucleotides: TGTGCCAGCTCACCACCAAGGGTTAGTGGTAGCGGGATTGGAGAGACCCAGTACTTC.

V is TRBV12-3 or TRBV12-4 and J is TRBJ2-3, with D possibly being TRBD1 (5 bases). The V end lost 2 bases, the J end lost 7 bases, and 10 bases lay between the germline ends. This CDR3 spans 13 amino acids. The CDR3 loop is CASSLQQGNTQYF. The CDR3 nucleotides read TGTGCCAGCAGTTTACAGCAGGGCAATACGCAGTATTTT.

In this sample, this clone turned up once. The chain couples TRBV6-5 to TRBJ2-7; weak D call: TRBD2 (6 bases). The V gene's germline CDR1 is MNHEY and CDR2 SVGAGI. CDR3 length: 14 amino acids. Trimming removed 7 bases at V and 1 base at J, with 14 bases between. The CDR3 loop reads CASKSVGGSYEQYF. The CDR3 DNA sequence: TGTGCCAGCAAATCAGTGGGGGGATCCTACGAGCAGTACTTC.

This clone has only a few counts. The chain combines TRBV12-3 or TRBV12-4 with TRBJ2-2, with D tentatively TRBD2 (5 bases). The CDR3 is 11 amino acids. V gave up 7 bases and J gave up 8 bases, with 8 bases separating them. The CDR3 region is CASTPGGELFF. DNA of the CDR3: TGTGCCAGCACCCCGGGGGGGGAGCTGTTTTTT.

This sequence joins TRBV6-5 and TRBJ2-7, with TRBD2 matching 7 bases. This CDR3 comprises 12 residues. The V gene's germline CDR1 is MNHEY and CDR2 SVGAGI. The junction had 4 bases not matched to a gene; V was cut back by 6 bases and J by 5 bases. CDR3 DNA sequence: TGTGCCAGCAGGGGGACTACACACGAGCAGTACTTC. Protein sequence: CASRGTTHEQYF.

J is TRBJ2-3 and V is TRBV29-1; 7 nucleotides align to TRBD2. Germline CDR1 is SQVTM and CDR2 is ANQGSEA. V lost 6 bases to trimming and J lost 2 bases; unmatched junction nucleotides: 8. The CDR3 totals 14 residues. This CDR3 is CSVSGAPYTDTQYF. The CDR3 DNA is TGCAGCGTAAGCGGGGCCCCTTACACAGATACGCAGTATTTT.

J is TRBJ2-7 and V is TRBV18; the D gene is possibly TRBD2 (6 bases). This CDR3 region has 15 residues. Germline values: CDR1 KGHSH, CDR2 LQKENI. The germline V and J ends were trimmed by 1 base and 0 bases, with 10 bases remaining between them. The CDR3 sequence: CASSPLRERSYEQYF. Here the CDR3 DNA reads TGTGCCAGCTCACCACTACGGGAGCGCTCCTACGAGCAGTACTTC.

The rearrangement joins TRBV7-2 to TRBJ1-5; 12 bases are a match to TRBD1. The V gene's germline CDR1 is SGHTA and CDR2 FQGNSA. V gave up 5 bases and J gave up 6 bases; unmatched junction bases: 5. The length of the CDR3 is 15 residues. CDR3 bases: TGTGCCAGCAGCCCCGGGACAGGGGGCGTTCAGCCCCAGCATTTT. It is translated as CASSPGTGGVQPQHF.

The chain uses TRBV6-5 and TRBJ2-1; TRBD2 might be the D (6 bases). CDR1 is MNHEY and CDR2 is SVGAGI in the germline V gene. Trimming took 2 bases from V and 4 from J, leaving 12 bases between them. This CDR3 region has 15 residues. CDR3: CASSYLGGLYNEQFF. The CDR3 bases are TGTGCCAGCAGTTACCTAGGCGGACTATACAATGAGCAGTTCTTC.

The rearrangement uses TRBV14 and TRBJ1-2; possible D gene TRBD1, 6 bases. Germline values: CDR1 SGHDN, CDR2 FVKESK. The V end lost 2 bases, the J end lost 6 bases, and 13 bases lay between the germline ends. This CDR3 comprises 14 residues. The chain's CDR3 is CASSQLTGLDGYTF. The CDR3 DNA reads as TGTGCCAGCAGCCAACTGACAGGTCTGGATGGCTACACCTTC. The full variable domain, in which reference TRBV14 and TRBJ1-2 provide the parts outside the CDR3, is EAGVTQFPSHSVIEKGQTVTLRCDPISGHDNLYWYRRVMGKEIKFLLHFVKESKQDESGMPNNRFLAERTGGTYSTLKVQPAELEDSGVYFCASSQLTGLDGYTFGSGTRLTVV.

This clone was detected many times. This sequence joins TRBV3-1 (or the pseudogene TRBV3-2) and TRBJ2-5, with 9 bases identical to TRBD1. CDR1 is LGHDT and CDR2 is YNNKEL in the germline V gene (reference sequence). The junction had 11 bases not matched to a gene; V was cut back by 4 bases and J by 5 bases. The CDR3 is made up of 16 amino acids. In DNA form, the CDR3 reads TGTGCCAGCAGCCCCCGACCGGGACAGGGTAGGGAGACCCAGTACTTC. It yields the protein CASSPRPGQGRETQYF.

The rearrangement joins TRBV27 to TRBJ2-2; 7 nucleotides line up with TRBD1. Germline V gene lookup returns CDR1 MNHEY and CDR2 SMNVEV (reference sequence). This CDR3 spans 16 amino acids. V shed 5 bases and J 7 bases; nucleotides not matched to a gene: 13. CDR3 loop: CASSPPPTGFRGELFF. The CDR3 DNA is TGTGCCAGCAGTCCTCCGCCGACAGGGTTCCGCGGGGAGCTGTTTTTT.

V gene TRBV7-9 combines with J gene TRBJ1-2, with 10 bases matching TRBD1. J was trimmed by 7 bases and V by 3 bases; bases with no gene match: 8. CDR3 length equals 15 residues. CDR1 is SEHNR, CDR2 FQNEAQ, per germline (reference sequence). CDR3 in amino acids: CASSLTGGPRGGYTF. CDR3 in DNA: TGTGCCAGCAGCTTGACAGGGGGCCCTCGTGGTGGCTACACCTTC.

The chain is built from TRBV19 and TRBJ1-5, with unresolved D. Trimming cost V 6 bases and J 6 bases, with 15 bases left between them. Germline loops: CDR1 LNHDA, CDR2 SQIVND (reference sequence). This CDR3 is built from 14 residues. The CDR3 loop reads CASRKRQAGQPQHF. The CDR3 nucleotides read TGTGCCAGTAGGAAACGGCAGGCGGGTCAGCCCCAGCATTTT.

The CDR3 region is CASSIRDRGGEQYF. CDR3 DNA: TGTGCCAGCAGTATACGGGACAGGGGGGGCGAGCAGTACTTC. This chain uses TRBV28 with TRBJ2-7; TRBD1 aligns across 11 bases. After removal of 5 bases from V and 6 bases from J, the junction contained 6 bases not matched to a gene. Germline lookup yields CDR1 MDHEN and CDR2 SYDVKM. CDR3 size: 14 residues.

A note on this clone: One end of the junction fails to match germline, which may point to a read error. This rearrangement joins TRBV6-5 to TRBJ2-7, with D perhaps given as TRBD1 or TRBD2 (6 bases each). Germline-derived CDR1 and CDR2 are MNHEY and SVGAGI. This CDR3 contains 15 residues. CDR3 sequence reads: CANSYGGQGAYEQYF. For the CDR3, the DNA is TGTGCCAACAGTTACGGGGGCCAAGGGGCCTACGAGCAGTACTTC.

The chain joins TRBV12-5 to TRBJ1-2; 8 nucleotides agree with TRBD1. CDR1 LGHNT and CDR2 FRNRAP come from the germline V gene. V trimming: 5 bases; J trimming: 0 bases; junction bases outside the gene matches: 2. The length of the CDR3 is 14 residues. The CDR3 DNA follows: TGTGCTAGTGGTGTGGACAGGGCTAACTATGGCTACACCTTC. Its protein is CASGVDRANYGYTF.

The rearrangement uses TRBV6-5 and TRBJ1-2; 9 bases align to TRBD1. Losses at the gene ends were 7 bases for V and 5 bases for J; bases not matched to a gene: 2. The germline V gene encodes CDR1 MNHEY and CDR2 SVGAGI. The CDR3 spans 12 residues. CDR3 nucleotides: TGTGCCAGCATGGGACAGGGATATGGCTACACCTTC. Translation gives CASMGQGYGYTF.

The chain employs TRBV10-3 and TRBJ2-7; TRBD2 matches at 7 bases. This CDR3 is 13 amino acids long. Germline V CDR1 and CDR2: ENHRY, SYGVKD. The trim removed 4 bases at V and 4 bases at J, leaving 4 bases unmatched. CDR3 loop: CAISGSGGYEQYF. Written as DNA, the CDR3 is TGTGCCATCAGTGGGTCCGGGGGGTACGAGCAGTACTTC.

This sequence joins TRBV29-1 and TRBJ1-5, with D tentatively TRBD1 (6 bases). Germline assignment: CDR1 SQVTM and CDR2 ANQGSEA. The ends were cut back, 2 bases at V and 7 bases at J, with 12 bases in the middle. The CDR3 is 13 residues long. CDR3 bases: TGCAGCGTTGAAATCATCAGGGGACAGCCCCAGCATTTT. It yields the protein CSVEIIRGQPQHF.